Reported below is one TCR beta chain. TCRdb's table, derived via immunoSEQ multiplex PCR, lists solely in-frame clones and lacks some. This sample has about 350,000 clones, with approximately 89% found just once. The entry originates in a study of blood T cell repertoires in COVID-19. Germline V lookup: CDR1 MDHEN, CDR2 SYDVKM. This CDR3 comprises 13 residues. Deletions cut 5 bases from V and 2 bases from J, with 9 bases between. This clonotype was obtained from an older woman with COVID-19, enrolled during active disease. The sequencing sample was made of peripheral blood. The chain combines TRBV28 with TRBJ1-2, with D uncertain. In nucleotides, the CDR3 is TGTGCCAGCAGTCCATCACAGAACTATGGCTACACCTTC. Encoded protein: CASSPSQNYGYTF.